These 9 T cell receptor beta chains share one sample of origin, sequenced in a study of Graves' ophthalmopathy and Graves' hyperthyroidism. Amplifying from RNA transcripts, the study obtained TCR beta CDR3 regions. RT-PCR with HTBI primers came first, then second-round multiplex PCR. MiXCR, applied by TCRdb to the multiplex PCR reads, yields one record per CDR3 protein. This table holds over a million distinct CDR3 sequences, 35% to 40% found once. Material: peripheral blood or thyroid tissue (not recorded which). These receptors all come from an adult man with Graves' hyperthyroidism.

The gene calls are TRBV7-9 and TRBJ2-5, with D possibly being TRBD2 (7 bases). The germline V and J ends were trimmed by 8 bases and 1 base, with 20 bases remaining between them. CDR3 length: 16 amino acids. Per the germline V gene, CDR1 is SEHNR and CDR2 is FQNEAQ (reference sequence). CDR3 nucleotides: TGTGCCAGCCCTTCCGGGGGGCCGCCCCTCCAAGAGACCCAGTACTTC. This encodes CASPSGGPPLQETQYF.

This clonotype came up many times. The CDR3 region has the DNA TGCAGCGTTCTCAAACGAGGACAGGGATTATACGAGCAGTACTTC. It is translated as CSVLKRGQGLYEQYF. V is TRBV29-1 and J is TRBJ2-7; 8 bases are shared with TRBD1. Germline CDR1 reads SQVTM; CDR2 reads ANQGSEA. This CDR3 is 15 amino acids long. V shed 5 bases, J shed 4 bases, and the junction held 13 bases outside the gene matches.

This clonotype was counted ten times or more. The gene calls are TRBV29-1 and TRBJ1-5, with D tentatively TRBD1 (5 bases). This CDR3 has 13 residues. The ends were cut back, 0 bases at V and 6 bases at J, with 9 bases in the middle. Germline CDR1 and CDR2: SQVTM and ANQGSEA. The CDR3, as DNA: TGCAGCGTTGAAGAGCAGGGTGGTCAGCCCCAGCATTTT. Residues: CSVEEQGGQPQHF.

This rearrangement joins TRBV29-1 to TRBJ1-2, with 9 bases identical to TRBD1. Looked up from germline, CDR1 is SQVTM and CDR2 is ANQGSEA. The CDR3 covers 13 residues. Trimming cost V 6 bases and J 3 bases; bases outside gene matches: 5. The CDR3, as DNA: TGCAGCGTACGACAGGGGGAAGACTATGGCTACACCTTC. Amino acids: CSVRQGEDYGYTF.

The V call is TRBV5-1, the J call TRBJ2-5; 9 positions agree with TRBD2. Germline CDR1 and CDR2: SGHRS and YFSETQ. V lost 3 bases to trimming and J lost 1 base; unmatched junction nucleotides: 4. The CDR3 has 15 residues. The CDR3 is CASSSGLALQETQYF. DNA for the CDR3: TGCGCCAGCAGCTCCGGACTAGCGCTCCAAGAGACCCAGTACTTC.

This rearrangement joins TRBV24-1 to TRBJ2-5; 16 positions match TRBD2. This CDR3 has 17 residues. Germline-derived CDR1 and CDR2 are KGHDR and SFDVKD. V lost 4 bases and J lost 3; bases outside the gene matches: 4. CDR3 in amino acids: CATSDPGTSGREETQYF. DNA of the CDR3: TGTGCCACCAGTGACCCCGGGACTAGCGGGAGGGAAGAGACCCAGTACTTC.

This chain connects TRBV29-1 to TRBJ1-2, with TRBD1 matching over 10 bases. V lost 7 bases, J lost 3 bases, and 5 bases stayed unmatched. Germline assignment: CDR1 SQVTM and CDR2 ANQGSEA. The CDR3 spans 13 residues. Written as DNA, the CDR3 is TGCAGCGGCGGGACAGGGGTGGACTATGGCTACACCTTC. Its protein is CSGGTGVDYGYTF.

Regarding this clonotype: Just one base apart from a much larger clone, this may be a read error. The rearrangement joins TRBV10-3 to TRBJ1-5, with 7 bases that match TRBD1. The CDR3 length is 18 residues. Germline V gene lookup returns CDR1 ENHRY and CDR2 SYGVKD. The CDR3 is CAISESLGGGSGNRPQHF. CDR3 coding DNA: TGTGCCATCAGTGAGTCTTTAGGAGGGGGCAGTGGCAATCGGCCCCAGCATTTT.

This clonotype was counted between two and nine times. DNA of the CDR3: TGCAGTGCTAGAAGGGTGCAGGGGGTCTACGAGCAGTACTTC. This codes for CSARRVQGVYEQYF. The chain carries TRBV20-1 and TRBJ2-7; 7 positions agree with TRBD1. The CDR3 extends over 14 amino acids. Germline CDR1 is DFQATT and CDR2 is SNEGSKA (reference sequence). V lost 2 bases and J lost 3; bases outside the gene matches: 7.